These 4 T cell receptor beta chains were all obtained from the same sample, sequenced in a study of cytomegalovirus exposure and HLA in healthy donors. PCR used 60 Vbeta primers and 13 Jbeta primers. TCRdb's table, derived via immunoSEQ multiplex PCR, lists solely in-frame clones and lacks some. Of about 150,000 clones detected, over 70% appear once; the ten largest clones hold 2.2%. The material sequenced was PBMCs. The receptors shown here come from a man younger than 40 in good health and CMV-seronegative.

This sequence joins TRBV7-2 and TRBJ2-1, with TRBD2 identical over 8 bases. The CDR3 contains 16 residues. CDR1 is SGHTA, CDR2 FQGNSA, per germline. V lost 1 base and J lost 2; bases outside the gene matches: 4. The CDR3 DNA reads TGTGCCAGCAGCTTAGATTCGGGAGGGCCCTACAATGAGCAGTTCTTC. This sequence encodes CASSLDSGGPYNEQFF.

This clone was picked up one time. The chain uses TRBV28 and TRBJ2-2, with a possible D match to TRBD2 (5 bases). Trimming took off 2 bases at V and 0 bases at J, with 10 bases between the two ends. The CDR3 spans 16 residues. The V gene's germline CDR1 is MDHEN and CDR2 SYDVKM. CDR3 sequence reads: CASSLEGSPNTGELFF. The CDR3, as DNA: TGTGCCAGCAGTTTAGAGGGATCCCCGAACACCGGGGAGCTGTTTTTT.

The chain combines TRBV18 with TRBJ1-1; D unresolved. The CDR3 sequence is 15 residues long. V lost 3 bases and J lost 10, with 21 bases in between. Germline V gene data show CDR1 as KGHSH and CDR2 as LQKENI. This chain's CDR3 is CASSPPEIWRNGAFF. The CDR3 coding sequence is TGTGCCAGCTCACCCCCCGAAATTTGGAGGAACGGAGCTTTCTTT.

V is TRBV28 and J is TRBJ2-7; D is unresolved. The CDR3 sequence is 15 residues long. V was cut by 6 bases and J by 0 bases, with 15 bases left in between. CDR1 and CDR2 from the germline V gene are MDHEN and SYDVKM. Here the CDR3 reads CASSSLRNCSYEQYF. CDR3 DNA: TGTGCCAGCAGCTCCCTACGCAACTGCTCCTACGAGCAGTACTTC.